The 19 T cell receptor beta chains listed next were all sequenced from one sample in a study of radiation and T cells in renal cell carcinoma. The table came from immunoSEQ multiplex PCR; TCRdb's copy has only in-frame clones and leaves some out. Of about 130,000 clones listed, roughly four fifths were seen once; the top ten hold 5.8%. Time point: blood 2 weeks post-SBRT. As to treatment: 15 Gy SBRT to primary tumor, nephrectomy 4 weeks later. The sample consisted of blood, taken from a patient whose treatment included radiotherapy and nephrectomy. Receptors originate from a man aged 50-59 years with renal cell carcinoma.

The CDR3: CASKRMGRQTQETQYF. The DNA for the CDR3 is TGCGCCAGCAAACGGATGGGTCGACAGACCCAAGAGACCCAGTACTTC. The chain has TRBV4-1 and TRBJ2-5, with a possible D match to TRBD1 (5 bases). Between the trimmed V and J ends, which lost 7 bases and 1 base, there was a span of 19 bases. This CDR3 comprises 16 residues. Germline CDR1 is MGHRA and CDR2 is YSYEKL.

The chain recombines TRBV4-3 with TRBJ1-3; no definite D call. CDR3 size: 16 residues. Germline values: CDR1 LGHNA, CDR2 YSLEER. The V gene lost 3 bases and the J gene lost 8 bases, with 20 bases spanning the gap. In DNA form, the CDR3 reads TGCGCCAGCAGCCAGGATTACGGACGGCTCTTTTACACCATATATTTT. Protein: CASSQDYGRLFYTIYF.

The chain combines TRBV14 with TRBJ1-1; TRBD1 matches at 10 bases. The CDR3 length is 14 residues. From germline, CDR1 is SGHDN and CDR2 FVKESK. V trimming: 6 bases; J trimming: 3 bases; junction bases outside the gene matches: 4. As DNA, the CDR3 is TGTGCCAGCAGTCTGGGACAGGGGTACACTGAAGCTTTCTTT. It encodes CASSLGQGYTEAFF. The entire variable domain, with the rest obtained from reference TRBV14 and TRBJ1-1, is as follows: EAGVTQFPSHSVIEKGQTVTLRCDPISGHDNLYWYRRVMGKEIKFLLHFVKESKQDESGMPNNRFLAERTGGTYSTLKVQPAELEDSGVYFCASSLGQGYTEAFFGQGTRLTVV.

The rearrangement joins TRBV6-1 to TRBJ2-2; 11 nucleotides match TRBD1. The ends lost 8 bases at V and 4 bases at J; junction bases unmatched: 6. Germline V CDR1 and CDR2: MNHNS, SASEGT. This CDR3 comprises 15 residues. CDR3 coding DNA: TGTGCCAGCGTAAGGGGGACAGGGGGCACCGGGGAGCTGTTTTTT. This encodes CASVRGTGGTGELFF.

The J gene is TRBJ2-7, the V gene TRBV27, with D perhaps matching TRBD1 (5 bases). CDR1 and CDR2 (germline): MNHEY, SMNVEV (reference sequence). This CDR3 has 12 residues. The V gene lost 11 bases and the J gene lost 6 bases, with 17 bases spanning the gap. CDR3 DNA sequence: TGTGCCTCACTCGGTCCAGGGTCCGAGCAGTACTTC. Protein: CASLGPGSEQYF.

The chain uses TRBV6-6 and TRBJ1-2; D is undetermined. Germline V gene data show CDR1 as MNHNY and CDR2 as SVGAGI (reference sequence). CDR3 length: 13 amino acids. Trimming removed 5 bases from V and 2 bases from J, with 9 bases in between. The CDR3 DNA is TGTGCCAGCAGTAAACTTAGAAACTATGGCTACACCTTC. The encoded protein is CASSKLRNYGYTF.

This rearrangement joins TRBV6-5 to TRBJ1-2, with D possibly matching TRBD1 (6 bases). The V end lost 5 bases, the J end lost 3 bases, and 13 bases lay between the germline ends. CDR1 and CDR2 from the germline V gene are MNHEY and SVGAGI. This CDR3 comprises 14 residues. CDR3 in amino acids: CASSPPGEDYGYTF. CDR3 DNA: TGTGCCAGCAGTCCCCCAGGGGAGGACTATGGCTACACCTTC.

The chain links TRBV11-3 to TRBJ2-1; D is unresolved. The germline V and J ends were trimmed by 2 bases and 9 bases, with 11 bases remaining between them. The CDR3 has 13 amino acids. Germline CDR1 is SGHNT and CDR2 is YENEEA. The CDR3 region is CASSLSPSGEQFF. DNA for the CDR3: TGTGCCAGCAGCTTAAGTCCATCAGGTGAGCAGTTCTTC.

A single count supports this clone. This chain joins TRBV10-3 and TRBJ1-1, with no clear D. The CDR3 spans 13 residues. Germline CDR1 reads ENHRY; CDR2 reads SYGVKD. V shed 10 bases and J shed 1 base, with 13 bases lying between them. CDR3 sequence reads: CATRGQTNTEAFF. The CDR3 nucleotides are TGTGCCACCAGAGGGCAAACGAACACTGAAGCTTTCTTT.

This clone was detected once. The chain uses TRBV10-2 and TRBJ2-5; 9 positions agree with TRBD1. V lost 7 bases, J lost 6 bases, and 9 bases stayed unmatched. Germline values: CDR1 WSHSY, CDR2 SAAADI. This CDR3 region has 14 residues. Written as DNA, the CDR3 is TGCGCCAGCATTGGGGGGACAGGGAGGAAGACCCAGTACTTC. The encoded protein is CASIGGTGRKTQYF.

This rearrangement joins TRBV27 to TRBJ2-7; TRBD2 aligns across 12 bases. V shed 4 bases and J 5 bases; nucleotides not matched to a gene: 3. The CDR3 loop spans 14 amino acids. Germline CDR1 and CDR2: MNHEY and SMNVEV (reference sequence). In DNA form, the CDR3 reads TGTGCCAGCAGTTGGACTAGCGGGACCCACGAGCAGTACTTC. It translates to CASSWTSGTHEQYF.

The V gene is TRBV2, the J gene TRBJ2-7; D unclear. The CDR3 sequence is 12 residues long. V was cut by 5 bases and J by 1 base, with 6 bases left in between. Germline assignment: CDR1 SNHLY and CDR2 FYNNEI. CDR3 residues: CASSTQSYEQYF. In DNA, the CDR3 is TGTGCCAGCAGTACACAATCCTACGAGCAGTACTTC. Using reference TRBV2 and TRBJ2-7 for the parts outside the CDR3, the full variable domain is EPEVTQTPSHQVTQMGQEVILRCVPISNHLYFYWYRQILGQKVEFLVSFYNNEISEKSEIFDDQFSVERPDGSNFTLKIRSTKLEDSAMYFCASSTQSYEQYFGPGTRLTVT.

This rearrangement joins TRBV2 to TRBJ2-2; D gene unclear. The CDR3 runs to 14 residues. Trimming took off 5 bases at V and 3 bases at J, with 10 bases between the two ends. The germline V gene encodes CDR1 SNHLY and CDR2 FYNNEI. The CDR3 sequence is CASSTRLDTGELFF. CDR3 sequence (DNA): TGTGCCAGCAGTACCCGGTTGGACACCGGGGAGCTGTTTTTT. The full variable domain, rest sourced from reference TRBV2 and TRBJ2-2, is EPEVTQTPSHQVTQMGQEVILRCVPISNHLYFYWYRQILGQKVEFLVSFYNNEISEKSEIFDDQFSVERPDGSNFTLKIRSTKLEDSAMYFCASSTRLDTGELFFGEGSRLTVL.

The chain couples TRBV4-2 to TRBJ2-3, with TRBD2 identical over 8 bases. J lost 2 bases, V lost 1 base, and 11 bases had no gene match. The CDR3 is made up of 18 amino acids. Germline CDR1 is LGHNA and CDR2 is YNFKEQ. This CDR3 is CASSQGHSGMGVTDTQYF. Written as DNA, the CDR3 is TGTGCCAGCAGCCAAGGCCATAGCGGGATGGGGGTCACAGATACGCAGTATTTT.

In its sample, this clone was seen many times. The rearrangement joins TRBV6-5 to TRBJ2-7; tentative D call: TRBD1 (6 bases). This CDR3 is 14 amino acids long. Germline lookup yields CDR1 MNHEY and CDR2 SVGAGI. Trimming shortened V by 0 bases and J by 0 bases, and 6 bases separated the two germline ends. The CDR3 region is CASSYSDSSYEQYF. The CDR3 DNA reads TGTGCCAGCAGTTACTCGGACAGCTCCTACGAGCAGTACTTC.

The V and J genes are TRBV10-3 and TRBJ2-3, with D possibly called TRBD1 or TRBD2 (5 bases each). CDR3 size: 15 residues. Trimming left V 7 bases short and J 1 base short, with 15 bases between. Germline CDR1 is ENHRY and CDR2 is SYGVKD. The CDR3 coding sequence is TGTGCCATCACCCAAGGGGTGGGAGGCACAGATACGCAGTATTTT. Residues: CAITQGVGGTDTQYF.

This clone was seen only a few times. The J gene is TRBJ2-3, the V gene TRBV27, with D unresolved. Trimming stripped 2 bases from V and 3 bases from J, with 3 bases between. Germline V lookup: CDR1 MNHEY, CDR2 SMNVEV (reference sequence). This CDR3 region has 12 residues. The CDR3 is CASSLTTDTQYF. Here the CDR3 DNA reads TGTGCCAGCAGTTTAACGACAGATACGCAGTATTTT.

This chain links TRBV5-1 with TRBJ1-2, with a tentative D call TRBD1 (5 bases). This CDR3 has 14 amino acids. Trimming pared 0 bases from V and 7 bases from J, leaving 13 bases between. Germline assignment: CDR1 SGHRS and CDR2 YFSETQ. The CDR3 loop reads CASSLGEGRFGYTF. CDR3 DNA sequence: TGCGCCAGCAGCTTGGGGGAGGGACGCTTTGGCTACACCTTC. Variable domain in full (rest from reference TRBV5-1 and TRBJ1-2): KAGVTQTPRYLIKTRGQQVTLSCSPISGHRSVSWYQQTPGQGLQFLFEYFSETQRNKGNFPGRFSGRQFSNSRSEMNVSTLELGDSALYLCASSLGEGRFGYTFGSGTRLTVV.

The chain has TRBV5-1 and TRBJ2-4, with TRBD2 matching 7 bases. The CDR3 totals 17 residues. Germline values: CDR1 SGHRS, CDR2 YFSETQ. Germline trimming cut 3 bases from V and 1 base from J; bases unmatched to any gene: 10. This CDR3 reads CASSSSREWGAKNIQYF. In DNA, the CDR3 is TGCGCCAGCAGCTCGTCGCGGGAGTGGGGGGCCAAAAACATTCAGTACTTC.